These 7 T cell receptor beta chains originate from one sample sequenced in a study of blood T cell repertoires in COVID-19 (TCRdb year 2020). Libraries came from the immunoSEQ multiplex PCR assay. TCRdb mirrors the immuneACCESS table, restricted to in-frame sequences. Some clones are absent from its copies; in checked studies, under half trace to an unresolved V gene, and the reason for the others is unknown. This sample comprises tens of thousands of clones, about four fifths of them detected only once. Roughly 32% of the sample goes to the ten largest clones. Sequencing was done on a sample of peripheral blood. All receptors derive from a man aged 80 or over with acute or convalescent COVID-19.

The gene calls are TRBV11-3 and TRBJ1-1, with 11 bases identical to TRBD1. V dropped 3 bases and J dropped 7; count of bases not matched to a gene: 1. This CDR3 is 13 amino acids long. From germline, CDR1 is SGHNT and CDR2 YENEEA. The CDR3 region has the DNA TGTGCCAGCAGCTTTGGGACAGGGGGTGAAGCTTTCTTT. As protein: CASSFGTGGEAFF.

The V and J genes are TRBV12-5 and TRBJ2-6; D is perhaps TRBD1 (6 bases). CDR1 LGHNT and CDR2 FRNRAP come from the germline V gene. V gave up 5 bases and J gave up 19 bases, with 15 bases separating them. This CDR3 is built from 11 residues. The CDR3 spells CASGLGQSPTF. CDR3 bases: TGTGCTAGTGGTCTAGGACAGTCCCCCACTTTC.

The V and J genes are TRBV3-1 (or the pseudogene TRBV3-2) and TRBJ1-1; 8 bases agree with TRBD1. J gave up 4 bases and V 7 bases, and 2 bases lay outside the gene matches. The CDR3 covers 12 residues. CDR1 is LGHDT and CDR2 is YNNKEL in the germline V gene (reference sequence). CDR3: CASIGTGTEAFF. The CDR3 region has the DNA TGTGCCAGCATCGGGACAGGCACTGAAGCTTTCTTT.

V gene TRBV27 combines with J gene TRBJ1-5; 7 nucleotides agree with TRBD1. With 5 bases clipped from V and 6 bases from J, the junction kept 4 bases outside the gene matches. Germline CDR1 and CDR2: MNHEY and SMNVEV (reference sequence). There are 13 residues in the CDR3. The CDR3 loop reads CASSGQGVQPQHF. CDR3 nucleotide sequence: TGTGCCAGCAGTGGTCAGGGGGTTCAGCCCCAGCATTTT.

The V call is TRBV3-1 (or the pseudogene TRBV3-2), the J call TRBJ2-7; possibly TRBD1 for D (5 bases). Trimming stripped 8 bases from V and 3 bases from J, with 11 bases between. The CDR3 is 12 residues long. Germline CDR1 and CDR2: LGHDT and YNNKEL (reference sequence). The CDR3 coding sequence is TGTGCCAGCGAAGGGGAAGGCTACGAGCAGTACTTC. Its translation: CASEGEGYEQYF.

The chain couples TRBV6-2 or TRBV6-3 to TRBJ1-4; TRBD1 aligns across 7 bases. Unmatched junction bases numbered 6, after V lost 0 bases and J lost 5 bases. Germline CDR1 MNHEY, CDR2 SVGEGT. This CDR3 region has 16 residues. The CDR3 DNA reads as TGTGCCAGCAGTTACTCCCCGGGACAGTTAAATGAAAAACTGTTTTTT. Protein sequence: CASSYSPGQLNEKLFF.

This CDR3 reads CASKRGWETDTQYF. The CDR3 DNA follows: TGTGCCAGTAAAAGGGGGTGGGAAACAGATACGCAGTATTTT. V and J are TRBV19 and TRBJ2-3; a possible D gene is TRBD1 (6 bases). V dropped 7 bases and J dropped 3 bases, with 14 bases sitting between them. CDR1 and CDR2 from the germline V gene are LNHDA and SQIVND (reference sequence). The CDR3 has 14 amino acids.